The 25 T cell receptor beta chains below come from one sample, sequenced in a study of CD8 T cells in ankylosing spondylitis. TCRdb re-called the 5' RACE reads with MiXCR, one entry per CDR3 protein. The sample lists roughly 220,000 distinct CDR3 sequences; roughly a tenth were seen once. The sample was blood, either unsorted or a sorted T cell fraction (not recorded which). These receptor sequences come from a male donor with ankylosing spondylitis or in good health (not recorded which).

This clonotype was seen a handful of times. Here the CDR3 reads CASSQDRPSGVNPKFF. CDR3 coding DNA: TGTGCCAGCAGCCAAGATCGGCCCAGCGGGGTTAACCCTAAGTTCTTC. This chain joins TRBV3-1 and TRBJ2-1, with 7 bases identical to TRBD2. V lost 0 bases to trimming and J lost 14 bases; unmatched junction nucleotides: 16. The CDR3 covers 16 residues. Looked up from germline, CDR1 is LGHDT and CDR2 is YNNKEL (reference sequence).

At least ten counts were recorded for this clonotype. The chain uses TRBV5-1 and TRBJ1-3; the match to TRBD1 covers 7 bases. The CDR3 is made up of 14 amino acids. J gave up 4 bases and V 4 bases, and 5 bases lay outside the gene matches. CDR1 and CDR2 (germline): SGHRS, YFSETQ. The chain's CDR3 is CASSHETGGNTIYF. CDR3 nucleotides: TGCGCCAGCAGCCACGAGACAGGGGGAAACACCATATATTTT.

Many counts were recorded for this clonotype. V and J are TRBV12-3 or TRBV12-4 and TRBJ1-1; 7 bases match TRBD1. The ends lost 7 bases at V and 3 bases at J; junction bases unmatched: 5. This CDR3 spans 13 amino acids. The CDR3 reads CASMLGTDTEAFF. The CDR3 DNA sequence: TGTGCCAGCATGCTTGGGACAGACACTGAAGCTTTCTTT.

As regards this clonotype: This could be a read error, since a much larger clone is one nucleotide away. The chain recombines TRBV5-1 with TRBJ1-2, with D possibly TRBD1 on 5 matching bases. This CDR3 is 15 amino acids long. The germline gives CDR1 SGHRS, CDR2 YFSETQ. The CDR3 sequence: CASSPGTSDVYGDTF. As DNA, the CDR3 is TGCGCCAGCAGCCCAGGGACCTCGGACGTCTATGGCGACACCTTC.

This clonotype was detected ten times or more. The chain combines TRBV6-1 with TRBJ1-1; D gene unclear. V was shortened by 2 bases and J by 3 bases, with 10 bases between the two germline ends. The germline CDR1 and CDR2 sequences are MNHNS and SASEGT. There are 14 residues in the CDR3. The CDR3 DNA is TGTGCCAGCAGTGAATCGGAAGTACACACTGAAGCTTTCTTT. Its protein product is CASSESEVHTEAFF.

This clonotype has ten or more counts. The chain carries TRBV10-3 and TRBJ2-5; D gene unclear. The CDR3 covers 14 residues. Trimming stripped 4 bases from V and 1 base from J, with 10 bases between. CDR1 and CDR2 (germline): ENHRY, SYGVKD. CDR3 residues: CAISGPNSQETQYF. CDR3 in DNA: TGTGCCATCAGTGGTCCCAACAGCCAAGAGACCCAGTACTTC.

This clonotype was seen ten or more times. The rearrangement joins TRBV20-1 to TRBJ2-5; D tentatively reads TRBD1 or TRBD2 (5 bases each). Germline CDR1 reads DFQATT; CDR2 reads SNEGSKA (reference sequence). The germline V and J ends were trimmed by 2 bases and 0 bases, with 16 bases remaining between them. CDR3 length equals 16 residues. The CDR3 DNA follows: TGCAGTGCTAGAAACCCGGGGCGTTGGTACCAAGAGACCCAGTACTTC. Translation: CSARNPGRWYQETQYF.

This chain joins TRBV20-1 and TRBJ2-5; D unclear. Germline-derived CDR1 and CDR2 are DFQATT and SNEGSKA (reference sequence). V lost 0 bases to trimming and J lost 4 bases, with 6 bases between them. This CDR3 is 12 amino acids long. This chain's CDR3 is CSAREGGETQYF. The DNA of the CDR3 is TGCAGTGCTAGAGAGGGCGGAGAGACCCAGTACTTC.

The V call is TRBV20-1, the J call TRBJ1-1, with TRBD1 identical over 7 bases. The V and J ends lost 0 bases and 1 base, in that order; junction bases with no gene match: 8. CDR1 is DFQATT and CDR2 is SNEGSKA in the germline V gene (reference sequence). This CDR3 is 16 amino acids long. For the CDR3, the DNA is TGCAGTGCTAGAGATTCCCCGCGACAGGGGAACACTGAAGCTTTCTTT. Its translation is CSARDSPRQGNTEAFF.

This clonotype was seen at least ten times. The chain carries TRBV20-1 and TRBJ2-3; 11 bases are a match to TRBD2. The V and J ends lost 5 bases and 6 bases, in that order; junction bases with no gene match: 7. Germline assignment: CDR1 DFQATT and CDR2 SNEGSKA (reference sequence). The CDR3 spans 14 residues. This CDR3 reads CSAPTSGAWDTQYF. In nucleotides, the CDR3 is TGCAGTGCTCCGACTAGCGGGGCCTGGGATACGCAGTATTTT.

This clonotype was seen many times. This rearrangement joins TRBV20-1 to TRBJ2-1; a weak D match, TRBD2 (7 bases). The CDR3 consists of 12 residues. Germline lookup yields CDR1 DFQATT and CDR2 SNEGSKA (reference sequence). V lost 4 bases, J lost 5 bases, and 9 bases lay in between. CDR3 residues: CSAKGGNNEQFF. CDR3 sequence (DNA): TGCAGTGCTAAGGGGGGGAACAATGAGCAGTTCTTC.

Only a few counts were recorded for this clonotype. The V call is TRBV18, the J call TRBJ2-1; 7 positions match TRBD2. Germline lookup yields CDR1 KGHSH and CDR2 LQKENI. This CDR3 spans 15 amino acids. The J segment lost 3 bases and the V segment lost 2 bases, leaving 4 bases of the junction unmatched. CDR3 sequence reads: CASSPGSGVYNEQFF. The CDR3 nucleotides read TGTGCCAGCTCACCAGGAAGCGGGGTCTACAATGAGCAGTTCTTC.

The sample holds many counts of this clonotype. V is TRBV7-9 and J is TRBJ2-1; TRBD1 matches at 8 bases. The CDR3 contains 17 residues. Looked up from germline, CDR1 is SEHNR and CDR2 is FQNEAQ (reference sequence). The V and J ends lost 0 bases and 1 base, in that order; junction bases with no gene match: 5. The chain's CDR3 is CASSLARGQVSYNEQFF. In DNA, the CDR3 is TGTGCCAGCAGCTTAGCGAGGGGACAGGTTTCCTACAATGAGCAGTTCTTC.

CDR3 residues: CASSSPGGSSNSPLHF. As DNA, the CDR3 is TGTGCCAGCAGTTCACCCGGGGGCAGTTCCAATTCACCCCTCCACTTT. The chain links TRBV25-1 to TRBJ1-6, with a tentative D call TRBD1 (6 bases). CDR1 is MGHDK and CDR2 is SYGVNS in the germline V gene. This CDR3 contains 16 residues. V was clipped by 5 bases and J by 7 bases, with 18 bases between them.

At least ten counts were recorded for this clonotype. This rearrangement joins TRBV6-5 to TRBJ2-3, with D maybe TRBD2 (7 bases). The germline V and J ends were trimmed by 2 bases and 2 bases, with 17 bases remaining between them. CDR3 length: 17 residues. CDR1 and CDR2 from the germline V gene are MNHEY and SVGAGI. The CDR3 loop is CASSYIIGGPHTDTQYF. The DNA of the CDR3 is TGTGCCAGCAGTTACATTATCGGGGGGCCCCACACAGATACGCAGTATTTT.

This clonotype was recorded only once. This chain connects TRBV4-2 to TRBJ1-4, with a weak D call TRBD1 (6 bases). The CDR3 has 15 residues. Trimming took off 0 bases at V and 4 bases at J, with 9 bases between the two ends. Germline CDR1 is LGHNA and CDR2 is YNFKEQ. The CDR3 loop is CASSQDRGDNEKLFF. As DNA, the CDR3 is TGTGCCAGCAGCCAAGATAGGGGGGATAATGAAAAACTGTTTTTT.

This clonotype was seen ten or more times. The chain is built from TRBV7-2 and TRBJ2-3; D unresolved. Germline CDR1 reads SGHTA; CDR2 reads FQGNSA. This CDR3 contains 15 residues. V was shortened by 2 bases and J by 2 bases, with 11 bases between the two germline ends. Here the CDR3 DNA reads TGTGCCAGCAGCTTATTTTCGGTCCCCACAGATACGCAGTATTTT. It translates to CASSLFSVPTDTQYF.

There are many counts of this clonotype. V usage is TRBV7-9 and J usage is TRBJ1-2; a weak D match, TRBD1 (6 bases). The CDR3 covers 13 residues. Germline assignment: CDR1 SEHNR and CDR2 FQNEAQ (reference sequence). V was cut by 5 bases and J by 4 bases, with 11 bases left in between. The CDR3 coding sequence is TGTGCCAGCAGCCCCGGACAGCCCTATGGCTACACCTTC. Translation: CASSPGQPYGYTF.

This clonotype was seen many times. The chain is built from TRBV5-6 and TRBJ1-2; D is possibly TRBD1 (5 bases). V gave up 5 bases and J gave up 2 bases, with 10 bases separating them. The CDR3 runs to 13 residues. From germline, CDR1 is SGHDT and CDR2 YYEEEE. The CDR3 protein is CASSSGTNYGYTF. For the CDR3, the DNA is TGTGCCAGCAGTTCCGGGACCAACTATGGCTACACCTTC.

Points on this clonotype: A much larger clone sits a single nucleotide away, making a read error possible. The conserved phenylalanine or tryptophan normally closing the CDR3 is absent here, so this likely arose from a read error. The chain couples TRBV20-1 to TRBJ2-1; 7 positions match TRBD2. This CDR3 spans 13 amino acids. The ends lost 1 base at V and 9 bases at J; junction bases unmatched: 6. The germline CDR1 and CDR2 sequences are DFQATT and SNEGSKA (reference sequence). Here the CDR3 reads CSARGPSGVEQFL. The CDR3 bases are TGCAGTGCTAGAGGGCCTAGCGGTGTTGAGCAGTTCTTG.

At least ten counts were recorded for this clonotype. The rearrangement joins TRBV20-1 to TRBJ1-4; 8 nucleotides align to TRBD1. This CDR3 spans 16 amino acids. The germline CDR1 and CDR2 sequences are DFQATT and SNEGSKA (reference sequence). Trimming cost V 5 bases and J 7 bases; bases outside gene matches: 15. The CDR3 loop reads CSAGQGVGSFTEKLFF. The DNA of the CDR3 is TGCAGTGCTGGACAGGGAGTAGGGTCGTTTACTGAAAAACTGTTTTTT.

Remarks on this clonotype: A much larger clone differs from this one at a single base, so this may be a read error. The rearrangement uses TRBV6-1 and TRBJ1-2; 7 nucleotides line up with TRBD1. Germline V gene data show CDR1 as MNHNS and CDR2 as SASEGT. The CDR3 contains 16 residues. With V trimmed by 5 bases and J by 7 bases, 16 bases remained unmatched. The CDR3 loop reads CASSTIGGQEICGYTF. The CDR3 bases are TGTGCCAGCAGTACAATAGGAGGACAGGAAATTTGTGGCTACACCTTC.

This clonotype was seen many times. The chain uses TRBV3-1 and TRBJ1-2; D not resolved. Per the germline V gene, CDR1 is LGHDT and CDR2 is YNNKEL (reference sequence). This CDR3 comprises 13 residues. Trimming removed 3 bases from V and 8 bases from J, with 13 bases in between. CDR3 protein: CASSQRLSEGYTF. CDR3 bases: TGTGCCAGCAGCCAGAGACTATCGGAAGGCTACACCTTC.

This clonotype was seen more than once but under ten times. The chain recombines TRBV12-3 or TRBV12-4 with TRBJ2-2; 14 bases agree with TRBD2. The trim removed 7 bases at V and 1 base at J, leaving 14 bases unmatched. This CDR3 is built from 20 residues. The CDR3 nucleotides are TGTGCCAGCACCCAAGGAGGTGGGACTAGCGGGGGATTGAACACCGGGGAGCTGTTTTTT. It is translated as CASTQGGGTSGGLNTGELFF.

This clonotype was recorded at least ten times. The rearrangement uses TRBV5-1 and TRBJ2-6; D possibly corresponds to TRBD1 (5 bases). Germline CDR1 reads SGHRS; CDR2 reads YFSETQ. With 5 bases removed from V and 0 bases from J, the gap between germline ends came to 15 bases. This CDR3 has 17 amino acids. The CDR3 DNA follows: TGCGCCAGCAGTTCAGGGTCCCCAAACTCTGGGGCCAACGTCCTGACTTTC. The encoded protein is CASSSGSPNSGANVLTF.